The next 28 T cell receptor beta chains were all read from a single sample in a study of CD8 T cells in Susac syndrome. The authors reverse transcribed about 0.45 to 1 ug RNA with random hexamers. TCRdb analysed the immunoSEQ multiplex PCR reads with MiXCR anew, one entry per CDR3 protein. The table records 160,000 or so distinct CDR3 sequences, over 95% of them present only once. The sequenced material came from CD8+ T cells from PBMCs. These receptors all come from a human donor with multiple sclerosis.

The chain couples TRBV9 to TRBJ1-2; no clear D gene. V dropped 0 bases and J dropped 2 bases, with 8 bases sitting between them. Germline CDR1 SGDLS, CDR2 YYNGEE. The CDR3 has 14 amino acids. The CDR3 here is CASSVAPGNYGYTF. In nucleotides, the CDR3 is TGTGCCAGCAGCGTAGCTCCGGGAAACTATGGCTACACCTTC.

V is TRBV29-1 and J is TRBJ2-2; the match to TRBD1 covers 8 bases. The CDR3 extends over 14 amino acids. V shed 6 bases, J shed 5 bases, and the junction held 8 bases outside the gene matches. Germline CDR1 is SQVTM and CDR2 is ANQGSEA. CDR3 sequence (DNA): TGCAGCGTGGGAGTGACAGGGGATACCGGGGAGCTGTTTTTT. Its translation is CSVGVTGDTGELFF.

The CDR3 DNA reads as TGTGCCAGCAGCTTAGCTTCTAGCGGGCCCATAACCAGGACCCAGTACTTC. Translated: CASSLASSGPITRTQYF. The V and J genes are TRBV7-6 and TRBJ2-5, with 8 bases matching TRBD2. After removal of 0 bases from V and 7 bases from J, the junction contained 13 bases not matched to a gene. The V gene's germline CDR1 is SGHVS and CDR2 FNYEAQ. The CDR3 consists of 17 residues.

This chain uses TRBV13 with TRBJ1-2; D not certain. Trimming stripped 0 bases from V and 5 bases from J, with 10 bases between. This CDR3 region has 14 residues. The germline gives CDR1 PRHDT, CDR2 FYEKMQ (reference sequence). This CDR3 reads CASSLGGLWYGYTF. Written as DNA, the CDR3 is TGTGCCAGCAGCTTAGGGGGCTTATGGTATGGCTACACCTTC. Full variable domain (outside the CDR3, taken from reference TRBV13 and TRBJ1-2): AAGVIQSPRHLIKEKRETATLKCYPIPRHDTVYWYQQGPGQDPQFLISFYEKMQSDKGSIPDRFSAQQFSDYHSELNMSSLELGDSALYFCASSLGGLWYGYTFGSGTRLTVV.

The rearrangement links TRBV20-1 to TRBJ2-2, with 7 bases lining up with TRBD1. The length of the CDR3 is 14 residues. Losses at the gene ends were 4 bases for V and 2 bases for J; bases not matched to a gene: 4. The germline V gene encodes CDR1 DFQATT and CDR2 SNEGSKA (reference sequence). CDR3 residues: CSAMGTDNTGELFF. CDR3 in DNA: TGCAGTGCTATGGGGACAGATAACACCGGGGAGCTGTTTTTT.

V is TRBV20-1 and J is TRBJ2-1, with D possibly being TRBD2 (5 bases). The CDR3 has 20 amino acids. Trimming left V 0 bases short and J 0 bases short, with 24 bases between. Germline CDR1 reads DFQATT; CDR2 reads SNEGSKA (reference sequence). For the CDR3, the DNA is TGCAGTGCTAGAGATCCCCTAGCTAACCACCATCCGAGCTCCTACAATGAGCAGTTCTTC. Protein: CSARDPLANHHPSSYNEQFF.

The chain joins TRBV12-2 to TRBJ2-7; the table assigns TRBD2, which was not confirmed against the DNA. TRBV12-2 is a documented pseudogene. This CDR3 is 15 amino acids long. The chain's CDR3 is CASRLASGSVYEQYF. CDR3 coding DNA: TGTGCAAGTCGCTTAGCTAGCGGCAGCGTCTACGAGCAGTACTTC.

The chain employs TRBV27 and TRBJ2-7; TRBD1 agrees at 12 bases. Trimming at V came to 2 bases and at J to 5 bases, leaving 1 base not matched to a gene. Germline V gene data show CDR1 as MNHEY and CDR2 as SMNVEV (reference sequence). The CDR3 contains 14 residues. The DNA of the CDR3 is TGTGCCAGCAGTTTAGGGACAGGGGGCGACGAGCAGTACTTC. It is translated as CASSLGTGGDEQYF.

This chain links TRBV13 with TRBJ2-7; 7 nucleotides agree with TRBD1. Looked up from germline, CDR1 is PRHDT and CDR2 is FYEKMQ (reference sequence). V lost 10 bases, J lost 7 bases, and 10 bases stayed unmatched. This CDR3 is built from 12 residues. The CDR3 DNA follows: TGTGCCACCACCTACAGGGGCGGGGAGCAGTACTTC. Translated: CATTYRGGEQYF.

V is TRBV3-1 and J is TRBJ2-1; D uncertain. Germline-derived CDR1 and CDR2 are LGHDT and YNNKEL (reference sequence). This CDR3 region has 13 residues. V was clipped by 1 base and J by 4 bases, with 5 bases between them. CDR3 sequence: CASSQAGYNEQFF. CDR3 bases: TGTGCCAGCAGCCAAGCAGGTTACAATGAGCAGTTCTTC.

CDR3 DNA: TGTGCCTGGAGGCCCGGGAACGGGGAGACCCAGTACTTC. Its translation: CAWRPGNGETQYF. The rearrangement uses TRBV30 and TRBJ2-5, with D possibly TRBD2 on 5 matching bases. The V gene lost 3 bases and the J gene lost 5 bases, with 13 bases spanning the gap. This CDR3 comprises 13 residues. The germline CDR1 and CDR2 sequences are GTSNPN and SVGIG (reference sequence).

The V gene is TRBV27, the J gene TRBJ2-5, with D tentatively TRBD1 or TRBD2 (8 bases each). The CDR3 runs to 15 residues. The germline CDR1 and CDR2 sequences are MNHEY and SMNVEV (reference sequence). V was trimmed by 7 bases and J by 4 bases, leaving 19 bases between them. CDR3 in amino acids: CASTPGQAGGETQYF. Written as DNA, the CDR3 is TGTGCCAGCACCCCGGGACAGGCGGGGGGAGAGACCCAGTACTTC.

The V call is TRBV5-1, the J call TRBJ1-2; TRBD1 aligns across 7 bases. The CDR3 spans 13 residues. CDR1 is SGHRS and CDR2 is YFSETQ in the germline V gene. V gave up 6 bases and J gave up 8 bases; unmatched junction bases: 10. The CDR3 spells CASMTGRGIGYTF. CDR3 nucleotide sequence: TGCGCCAGCATGACAGGGAGAGGAATCGGCTACACCTTC.

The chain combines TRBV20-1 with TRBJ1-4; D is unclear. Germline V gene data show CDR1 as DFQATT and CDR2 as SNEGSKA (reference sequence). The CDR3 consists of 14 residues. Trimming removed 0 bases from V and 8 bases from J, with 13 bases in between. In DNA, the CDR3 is TGCAGTGCTAGAGATATTGCCAATGCGGAAAAACTGTTTTTT. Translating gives CSARDIANAEKLFF.

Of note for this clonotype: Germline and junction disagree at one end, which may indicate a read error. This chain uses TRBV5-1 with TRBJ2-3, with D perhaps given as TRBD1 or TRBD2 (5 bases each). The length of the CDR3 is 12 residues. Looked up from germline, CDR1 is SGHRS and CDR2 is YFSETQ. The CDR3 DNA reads TGCGCCAGCAGCTTGGCGCAGGGAGATGGGCATTTT. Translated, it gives CASSLAQGDGHF.

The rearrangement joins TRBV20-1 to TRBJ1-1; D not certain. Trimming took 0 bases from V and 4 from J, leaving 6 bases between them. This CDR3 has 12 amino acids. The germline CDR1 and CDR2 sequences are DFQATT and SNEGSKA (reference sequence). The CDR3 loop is CSARDGLTEAFF. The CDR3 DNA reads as TGCAGTGCTAGAGATGGGCTCACTGAAGCTTTCTTT.

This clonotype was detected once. The CDR3 is CAWSVGDLNEQFF. In nucleotides, the CDR3 is TGTGCCTGGAGTGTAGGGGACCTAAATGAGCAGTTCTTC. The V and J genes are TRBV30 and TRBJ2-1; either TRBD1 or TRBD2 may supply D (5 bases each). The ends were cut back, 0 bases at V and 7 bases at J, with 10 bases in the middle. This CDR3 has 13 amino acids. Germline V gives CDR1 GTSNPN, CDR2 SVGIG (reference sequence).

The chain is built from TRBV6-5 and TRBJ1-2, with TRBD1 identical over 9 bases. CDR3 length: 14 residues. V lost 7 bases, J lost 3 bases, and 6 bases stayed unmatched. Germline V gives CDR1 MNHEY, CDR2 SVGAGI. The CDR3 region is CASTRDRADYGYTF. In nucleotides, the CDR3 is TGTGCCAGCACCCGGGACAGGGCGGACTATGGCTACACCTTC.

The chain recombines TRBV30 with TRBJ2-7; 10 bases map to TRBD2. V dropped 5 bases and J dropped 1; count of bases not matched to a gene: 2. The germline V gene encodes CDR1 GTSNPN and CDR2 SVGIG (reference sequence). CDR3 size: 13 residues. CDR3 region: CAWGLAESYEQYF. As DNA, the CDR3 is TGTGCCTGGGGACTAGCGGAATCCTACGAGCAGTACTTC. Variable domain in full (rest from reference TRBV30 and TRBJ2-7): SQTIHQWPATLVQPVGSPLSLECTVEGTSNPNLYWYRQAAGRGLQLLFYSVGIGQISSEVPQNLSASRPQDRQFILSSKKLLLSDSGFYLCAWGLAESYEQYFGPGTRLTVT.

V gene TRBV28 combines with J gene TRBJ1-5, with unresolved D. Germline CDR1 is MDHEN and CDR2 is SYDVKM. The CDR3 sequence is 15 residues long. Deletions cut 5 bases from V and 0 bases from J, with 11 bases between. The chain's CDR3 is CASSPLALSNQPQHF. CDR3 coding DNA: TGTGCCAGCAGTCCACTAGCACTTAGCAATCAGCCCCAGCATTTT.

Here the CDR3 reads CASSLETSGRGNEQFF. In DNA, the CDR3 is TGTGCCAGCAGCCTCGAGACTAGCGGGAGGGGCAATGAGCAGTTCTTC. The chain links TRBV7-2 to TRBJ2-1, with 14 bases aligning to TRBD2. From germline, CDR1 is SGHTA and CDR2 FQGNSA. CDR3 size: 16 residues. V trimming: 5 bases; J trimming: 6 bases; junction bases outside the gene matches: 6.

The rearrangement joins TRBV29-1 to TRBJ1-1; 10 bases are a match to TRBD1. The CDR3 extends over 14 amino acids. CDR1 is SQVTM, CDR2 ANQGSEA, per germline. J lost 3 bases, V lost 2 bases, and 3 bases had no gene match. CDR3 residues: CSVEPGTGDTEAFF. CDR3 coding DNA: TGCAGCGTTGAACCGGGGACAGGGGACACTGAAGCTTTCTTT. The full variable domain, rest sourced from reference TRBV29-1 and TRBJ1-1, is SAVISQKPSRDICQRGTSLTIQCQVDSQVTMMFWYRQQPGQSLTLIATANQGSEATYESGFVIDKFPISRPNLTFSTLTVSNMSPEDSSIYLCSVEPGTGDTEAFFGQGTRLTVV.

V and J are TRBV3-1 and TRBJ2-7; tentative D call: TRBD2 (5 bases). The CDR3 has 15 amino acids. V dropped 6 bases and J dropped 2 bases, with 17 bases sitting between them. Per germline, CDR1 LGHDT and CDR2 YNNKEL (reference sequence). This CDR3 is CASRQTTGSPYEQYF. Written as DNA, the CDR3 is TGTGCCAGCAGACAAACTACGGGGAGCCCCTACGAGCAGTACTTC.

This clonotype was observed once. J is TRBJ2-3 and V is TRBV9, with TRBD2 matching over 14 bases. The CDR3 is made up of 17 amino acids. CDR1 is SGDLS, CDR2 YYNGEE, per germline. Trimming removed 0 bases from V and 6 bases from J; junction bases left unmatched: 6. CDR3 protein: CASSVAGTSGGSDTQYF. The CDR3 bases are TGTGCCAGCAGCGTAGCAGGGACTAGCGGGGGATCGGATACGCAGTATTTT.

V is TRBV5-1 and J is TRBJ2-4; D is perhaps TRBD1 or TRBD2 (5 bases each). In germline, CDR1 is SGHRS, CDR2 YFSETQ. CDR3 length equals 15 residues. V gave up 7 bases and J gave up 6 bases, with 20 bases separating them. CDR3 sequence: CASHGERPGTNIQYF. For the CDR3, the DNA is TGCGCCAGCCACGGGGAAAGGCCTGGGACAAACATTCAGTACTTC.

The DNA for the CDR3 is TGTGCCAGCAGTGAGGGAGACGGGCTAAACACCTTC. It is translated as CASSEGDGLNTF. This chain uses TRBV2 with TRBJ1-2, with D uncertain. The CDR3 runs to 12 residues. Trimming cost V 3 bases and J 12 bases, with 14 bases left between them. Germline V gene data show CDR1 as SNHLY and CDR2 as FYNNEI.

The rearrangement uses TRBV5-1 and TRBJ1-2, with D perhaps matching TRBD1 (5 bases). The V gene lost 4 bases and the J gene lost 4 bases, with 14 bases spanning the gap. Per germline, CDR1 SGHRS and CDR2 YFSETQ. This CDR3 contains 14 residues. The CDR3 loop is CASSISGPGYGYTF. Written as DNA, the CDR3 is TGCGCCAGCAGCATATCGGGACCCGGCTATGGCTACACCTTC.

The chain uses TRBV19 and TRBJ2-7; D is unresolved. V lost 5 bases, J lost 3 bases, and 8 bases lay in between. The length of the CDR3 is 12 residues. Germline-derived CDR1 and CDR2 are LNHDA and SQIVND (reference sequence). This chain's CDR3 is CASSDTYYEQYF. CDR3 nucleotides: TGTGCCAGTAGTGACACATACTACGAGCAGTACTTC.